This TCR beta chain was identified during a study of T-cell memory formation after mild COVID-19. Study results and limitations: Clones which contracted sat mainly in CM and EM if CD4+, and in EMRA if CD8+. A subset of responding clones appeared in pre-infection memory, suggesting cross-reactive memory joined. Second-wave clones with a day 37 peak had unconfirmed SARS-CoV-2 specificity.

cDNA libraries for TCR alpha and TCR beta, carrying sample barcodes and UMIs, came from 5'RACE with constant-segment primers. TCRdb redid the calling of the 5' RACE reads with MiXCR, one entry per CDR3 protein. Of fewer than 650,000 distinct CDR3 sequences in the sample, 15% to 20% are singletons; the top ten hold about 7.5%. Regarding this clonotype: What it binds is not known.

The CDR3 totals 17 residues. Trimming removed 6 bases from V and 2 bases from J, with 20 bases in between. The germline gives CDR1 SGHAT, CDR2 FQNNGV. The sequencing sample was made of PBMCs or a T cell subset sorted from them (not recorded which). The receptor's source is an adult woman who had mild COVID-19 (a few samples of this study predate the infection). Cell type and time point are not known. The V gene is TRBV11-2, the J gene TRBJ1-3, with D hard to call. The CDR3 loop is CASRFSFGPGAGNTIYF. The CDR3 nucleotides are TGTGCCAGCAGGTTTAGTTTCGGACCTGGGGCTGGAAACACCATATATTTT.